This TCR beta chain was captured by sequencing in a study of T cell responses to AZD1222 COVID-19 vaccine (dated by TCRdb to the early 2020s). Background on the whole study: AZD1222 recipients given second doses at about 4 weeks or at about 12 weeks were pooled, since spike-specific TCR depth and breadth were not found to differ between the two schedules. TCR sequencing covered 233 trial participants: some 210 given two doses of AZD1222 and about 26 given two doses of MenACWY control vaccine. Trial participants were enrolled by age into subgroups of 18-55, 56-69 and 70-plus years, and about 150, 27 and 61 TCR-sequenced participants, respectively, were included in these subgroups.

What the authors observed across the whole study: The whole spike protein was spanned by vaccine-associated CD4 TCRs, and dominant responses were seen in regions 160-218 and 743-854. Participants were mostly white British and included more females than males, and it was suggested by the authors that clonal diversity may have been underestimated. A significant rise in spike-specific TCR breadth and depth was observed after two AZD1222 doses relative to day 0 and relative to MenACWY recipients. Conclusions about previously exposed vaccinees were limited because only 5 or 6 AZD1222 recipients were SARS-CoV-2 seropositive at baseline. The 56-69-year group was small, and its depth increase did not reach significance, likely because of low power. Because no day 14 peak-response samples were available, the repertoires could be characterized only after the peak T cell response. Reportedly, almost half of the unique spike-specific TCRs recognized epitopes lying outside the regions that are mutated in the B.1.351 and B.1.1.7 variants.

The CDR3 regions of human TCRbeta chains were analyzed by immunosequencing. The authors' pipeline ran thus. Repertoire TCRs were checked for matches against a reference library of SARS-CoV-2-specific TCRs that had been generated using the MIRA antigen-specificity platform. Breadth meant the fraction of unique TCRs that were SARS-CoV-2-associated, whereas depth meant the fraction of total T cells that were SARS-CoV-2-associated. Using the MIRA data, each spike-specific TCR was assigned both to the spike region to which the TCR was reactive and to a CD4 or CD8 class. Log10-transformed breadth and depth values were compared by one-way ANOVA with Sidak's multiple comparisons tests. TCRdb provides this immuneACCESS table in a form limited to in-frame rearrangements. Some clones are lacking; in checked studies, under half of them reflect an unresolved V gene, and why the rest are absent is not known. Clonal size and the V and J genes are those of that table, whereas D and trimming came from the DNA. The sample table lists 150,000 to 200,000 clones, about 91% of them with a count of one. The top ten hold about 7.2% of the sample.

CDR1 and CDR2 (SGHRS, YFSETQ) derive from the germline V gene. The CDR3 measures 15 amino acids from cysteine to phenylalanine. Only the CDR3 DNA stays, 45 bases, in frame from base 1. The trim is 0 bases for V and 1 base for J, with a gap of 10 bases between the germline ends. This specimen's time point label, per the study, means: baseline before first vaccination. Samples from vaccinated people were obtained from the UK trials COV001 and COV002, which included a single-blind randomized controlled phase 2/3 trial of AZD1222 (ChAdOx1 nCoV-19) in healthy adults. For TCRbeta chain sequencing, PBMC samples were collected from trial participants at day 0 and at day 28 after the second dose. This clone was counted only a few times. This clone's antigen is unknown. No qualities accompany the bases; no much larger clone lies one base away.

This receptor was identified in an adult in good health. The sample in question was peripheral blood, obtained on day 0 of AZD1222 vaccination. The rearrangement combines TRBV5-1 with TRBJ2-5; no D gene call is confident. The nucleotides read TGCGCCAGCAGCTTGGAAGGTACGAGCCAAGAGACCCAGTACTTC. Its protein reads: CASSLEGTSQETQYF.